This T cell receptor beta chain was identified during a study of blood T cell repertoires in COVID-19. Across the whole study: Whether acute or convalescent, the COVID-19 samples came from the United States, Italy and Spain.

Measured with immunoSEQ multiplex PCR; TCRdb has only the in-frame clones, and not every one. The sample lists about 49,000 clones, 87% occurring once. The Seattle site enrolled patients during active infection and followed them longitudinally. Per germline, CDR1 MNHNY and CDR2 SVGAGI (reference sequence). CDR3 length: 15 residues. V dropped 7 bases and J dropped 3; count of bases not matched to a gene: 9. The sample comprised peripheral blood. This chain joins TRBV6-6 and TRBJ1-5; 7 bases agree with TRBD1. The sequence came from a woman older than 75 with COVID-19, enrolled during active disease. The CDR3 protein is CASTTDRAFNQPQHF. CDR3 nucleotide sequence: TGTGCCAGCACCACCGACAGGGCTTTCAATCAGCCCCAGCATTTT.